This T cell receptor (beta chain) was captured in a study of T-cell memory formation after mild COVID-19. Across the study: Largely, the TCR clusters proved donor specific.

TCRdb used MiXCR to reprocess the 5' RACE reads, holding one entry per CDR3 protein. The data hold about 180,000 distinct CDR3 sequences, with approximately 17% observed a single time. With 5 bases removed from V and 0 bases from J, the gap between germline ends came to 11 bases. The CDR3 is 13 amino acids. Germline V CDR1 and CDR2: SQVTM, ANQGSEA. The table lists this clonotype with a few counts. V is TRBV29-1 and J is TRBJ2-7; D gene uncertain. The sequencing sample was made of PBMCs or a T cell subset sorted from them (not recorded which). This receptor was identified in a man between 18 and 35 years old who had mild COVID-19 (a few samples of this study predate the infection). Cell type and time point are not known. In DNA, the CDR3 is TGCAGCGTTACTGCAGGTAGCTCCTACGAGCAGTACTTC. Its protein product is CSVTAGSSYEQYF.